Detailed here is one T cell receptor beta chain. Primers used in a second PCR of about 6 to 11 cycles were a sample-barcoded 5' primer and a J-beta primer mix. MiXCR, applied by TCRdb to the 5' RACE reads, yields one record per CDR3 protein. The data contain some 800,000 distinct CDR3 sequences, approximately 44% of them singletons. This record belongs to a study of blood T cells in healthy people across ages. This CDR3 region has 12 residues. Germline lookup yields CDR1 SQVTM and CDR2 ANQGSEA. The V and J ends lost 2 bases and 8 bases respectively, with 12 bases between them. The source is a man aged 60-69 years in good health. This chain links TRBV29-1 with TRBJ1-2; D is uncertain. Input material: blood. CDR3 DNA: TGCAGCGTTGAAAGTACGGTGCGGGGCTACACCTTC. Protein sequence: CSVESTVRGYTF.